This is a list of T cell receptor beta chains from one sample in a study of blood T cell repertoires in COVID-19. Clones were sequenced by immunoSEQ multiplex PCR, and TCRdb holds only the in-frame ones, with some missing. Of about 270,000 clones listed, about 88% are singletons. The sequenced material came from PBMCs or T cells enriched from blood (not recorded which). These receptors all come from a woman in her 50s who had recovered from COVID-19. Each CDR3 is given with its conserved first and last residue. Each record gives: J gene, D gene, V gene, clone size, CDR3 DNA, CDR3 protein. A D gene is named only where the DNA matches it firmly. A row's size may be missing; if present it is once, few, many or a size class.

>TRBJ1-3|-|TRBV30|-
TGTGCCTGGAGTGTAAATTCAGGGGTTGGAAACACCATATATTTT
CAWSVNSGVGNTIYF
>TRBJ1-1|-|TRBV5-1|-
TGCGCCAGCAGCATAGGCGCGGGGTCCACTGAAGCTTTCTTT
CASSIGAGSTEAFF
>TRBJ2-2|TRBD2|TRBV9|-
TGTGCCAGCAGCGACCCCCGAGGGACTAGCGGGATTTCCGGGGAGCTGTTTTTT
CASSDPRGTSGISGELFF
>TRBJ1-5|-|TRBV19|-
TGTGCCAGTAGTGTCCAGGTTGGCAATCAGCCCCAGCATTTT
CASSVQVGNQPQHF
>TRBJ2-5|TRBD1|TRBV6-5|-
TGTGCCAGCAGCCAAGGACAGGGCCGAGAGACCCAGTACTTC
CASSQGQGRETQYF
>TRBJ2-3|TRBD2|TRBV5-1|once
TGCGCCAGCAGCTTAAGCCTAGCGGGCACAGATACGCAGTATTTT
CASSLSLAGTDTQYF
>TRBJ1-4|-|TRBV5-1|-
TGCGCCAGCAGCTTGGCCGGGGGGCGCGAAGAAAAACTGTTTTTT
CASSLAGGREEKLFF
>TRBJ2-7|TRBD1|TRBV7-9|-
TGTGCCAGCAGTCCAGGACAGGCAGCTAGCCTCTACGAGCAGTACTTC
CASSPGQAASLYEQYF
>TRBJ2-5|-|TRBV5-4|-
TGTGCCAGCAGGCCTGATCTGCTCGGGGAGACCCAGTACTTC
CASRPDLLGETQYF
>TRBJ2-7|TRBD2|TRBV5-1|few
TGCGCCAGCAGCTTGGCTAGCGGGAGTTCCTACGAGCAGTACTTC
CASSLASGSSYEQYF
>TRBJ1-1|TRBD1|TRBV2|-
TGTGCCAGCAGCGACCGAGAGAAAGGACAGGGTGGGAACACTGAAGCTTTCTTT
CASSDREKGQGGNTEAFF
>TRBJ1-5|-|TRBV27|-
TGTGCCAGCAGTTCTGGGAGCTATAGCAATCAGCCCCAGCATTTT
CASSSGSYSNQPQHF
>TRBJ1-2|TRBD1|TRBV29-1|-
TGCAGCGTTGGACGCGGGGGGACAGCTATTAACTATGGCTACACCTTC
CSVGRGGTAINYGYTF
>TRBJ2-3|-|TRBV19|-
TGTGCCACCATGGTCGTCGGAGTCACGCGAAACACAGATACGCAGTATTTT
CATMVVGVTRNTDTQYF
>TRBJ2-1|-|TRBV9|-
TGTGCCAGCAGCGTAGACCTAAAAGCGGGTCGGTCCTACAATGAGCAGTTCTTC
CASSVDLKAGRSYNEQFF
>TRBJ2-5|-|TRBV9|-
TGTGCCAGCAGCGTAGCTATGGAGGCGGGGGAGACCCAGTACTTC
CASSVAMEAGETQYF
>TRBJ2-7|TRBD2|TRBV11-2|-
TGTGCCAGCAGCTTAAATAGCGGGTACAGCTCCTACGAGCAGTACTTC
CASSLNSGYSSYEQYF
>TRBJ2-7|TRBD1|TRBV4-3|-
TGCGCCAGCAGCCAGGCCCCAGGGGGCTACGAGCAGTACTTC
CASSQAPGGYEQYF
>TRBJ1-5|-|TRBV28|-
TGTGCCAGCAGCTTGAGTGGTCAGCCCCAGCATTTT
CASSLSGQPQHF
>TRBJ2-5|TRBD1|TRBV10-1|-
TGCGCCAGCAGTGCAGCAGGGGGAAGGGGAGAGACCCAGTACTTC
CASSAAGGRGETQYF
>TRBJ1-2|TRBD1|TRBV27|-
TGTGCCAGCAGTGCCCGGACAGGAGGGGGCTATGGCTACACCTTC
CASSARTGGGYGYTF
>TRBJ2-3|-|TRBV6-5|-
TGTGCCAGCAGGGACTCCTACACAGATACGCAGTATTTT
CASRDSYTDTQYF
>TRBJ2-7|-|TRBV5-1|-
TGCGCCAGCAGCTTGGTTTCCGGGTCTCGCCTCGAGCAGTACTTC
CASSLVSGSRLEQYF
>TRBJ1-5|-|TRBV28|-
TGTGCCAGCAGTTTGGAGCAGCCCCAGCATTTT
CASSLEQPQHF
>TRBJ2-3|-|TRBV20-1|-
TGCAGCGATAGCGATACGCAGTATTTT
CSDSDTQYF
>TRBJ2-1|TRBD2|TRBV5-1|-
TGCGCCAGCAGCTTGGAACTAGCGACCTACAATGAGCAGTTCTTC
CASSLELATYNEQFF
>TRBJ2-1|-|TRBV27|-
TGTGCCACCGTGTCCAATGAGCAGTTCTTC
CATVSNEQFF
>TRBJ1-1|-|TRBV5-4|-
TGTGCCAGCAGCTTGATGAGGGCTGAAGCTTTCTTT
CASSLMRAEAFF
>TRBJ2-5|-|TRBV5-4|-
TGTGCCAGCAGCCTCCTTAGCCCGCGGGGAGTCCAAGAGACCCAGTACTTC
CASSLLSPRGVQETQYF
>TRBJ1-4|TRBD1|TRBV6-5|-
TGTGCCAGCAGTTCCTCAAACAGGGGTGAAAAACTGTTTTTT
CASSSSNRGEKLFF
>TRBJ2-1|-|TRBV30|-
TGTGCCTGGAATATCGGGGTCAATGAGCAGTTCTTC
CAWNIGVNEQFF
>TRBJ2-5|TRBD1|TRBV7-2|once
TGTGCCAGCAGCCGGGCGAGTGGGACAGGACGGAAGACCCAGTACTTC
CASSRASGTGRKTQYF
>TRBJ1-1|TRBD1|TRBV27|many
TGTGCCAGCAGTTTCAATCAGGGGGCGCGGGCTGAAGCTTTCTTT
CASSFNQGARAEAFF
>TRBJ1-5|-|TRBV7-2|-
TGTGCCAGCAGCTTAGAGGGGGATCAGCCCCAGCATTTT
CASSLEGDQPQHF
>TRBJ1-6|-|TRBV28|-
TGTGCCAGCAGTTTCCCCAGGGACTCCTATAATTCACCCCTCCACTTT
CASSFPRDSYNSPLHF
>TRBJ1-2|-|TRBV27|-
TGTGCCAGGACAGGTAACTATGGCTACACCTTC
CARTGNYGYTF
>TRBJ2-7|TRBD2|TRBV7-3|-
TGTGCCAGCAGCTCACATGCGGGAGGTAGATATGGCGAGCAGTACTTC
CASSSHAGGRYGEQYF
>TRBJ1-3|-|TRBV5-1|-
TGCGCCAGCAGCTTGGAGGGGCGTGGAGGGAACACCATATATTTT
CASSLEGRGGNTIYF
>TRBJ2-7|TRBD2|TRBV7-2|once
TGTGCCAGCAGCTTAAGACTAGCGGGCTACGAGCAGTACTTC
CASSLRLAGYEQYF
>TRBJ1-2|-|TRBV6-2/TRBV6-3|-
TGTGCCAGCAGTTACTCGGAGGGAGACTATGGCTACACCTTC
CASSYSEGDYGYTF
>TRBJ1-2|TRBD1|TRBV29-1|-
TGCAGCGTGGTCGGGACAGGGACCAACTATGGCTACACCTTC
CSVVGTGTNYGYTF
>TRBJ1-1|-|TRBV7-3|-
TGTGCCAGCAGCTTAACTTCAGCGGGGTTCGGGACTGAAGCTTTCTTT
CASSLTSAGFGTEAFF
>TRBJ1-3|-|TRBV19|few
TGTGCCAGTAGCGCAACTCGACAGCTCTCTGGAAACACCATATATTTT
CASSATRQLSGNTIYF
>TRBJ1-2|-|TRBV7-9|few
TGTGCCAGCAGCTCCCGGGTTCTCTACGGCTACACCTTC
CASSSRVLYGYTF
>TRBJ1-2|-|TRBV3-1/TRBV3-2|-
TGTGCCAGCAGTAGGGGGATCTATGGCTACACCTTC
CASSRGIYGYTF
>TRBJ2-7|TRBD1|TRBV6-6|-
TGTGCCAGCAGTTTCCCGACAGGGGGCTCCTACGAGCAGTACTTC
CASSFPTGGSYEQYF
>TRBJ2-7|TRBD1|TRBV6-2/TRBV6-3|-
TGTGCCAGCAGTTGGACAGGACCGGGCGAGCAGTACTTC
CASSWTGPGEQYF
>TRBJ2-1|-|TRBV28|-
TGTGCCAGCAGTTTACGAGGGTCTAGGTACAATGAGCAGTTCTTC
CASSLRGSRYNEQFF
>TRBJ2-1|-|TRBV7-2|once
TGTGCCAGCAGCTTAGCGGCGGGACCCTACAATGAGCAGTTCTTC
CASSLAAGPYNEQFF
>TRBJ1-5|-|TRBV28|-
TGTGCCAGCAGTTTAAGCCCACCGCGTCAGCCCCAGCATTTT
CASSLSPPRQPQHF